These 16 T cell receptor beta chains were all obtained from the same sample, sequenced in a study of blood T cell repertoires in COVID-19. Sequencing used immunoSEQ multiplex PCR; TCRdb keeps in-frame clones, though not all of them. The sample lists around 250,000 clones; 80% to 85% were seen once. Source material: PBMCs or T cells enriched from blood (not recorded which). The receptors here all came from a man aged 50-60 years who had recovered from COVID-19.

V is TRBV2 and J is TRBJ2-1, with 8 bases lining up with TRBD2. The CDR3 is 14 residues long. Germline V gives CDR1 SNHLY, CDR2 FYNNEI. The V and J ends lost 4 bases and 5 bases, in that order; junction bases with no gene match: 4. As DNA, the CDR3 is TGTGCCAGCAGTGGGACTAGCTGGGACAATGAGCAGTTCTTC. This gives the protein CASSGTSWDNEQFF.

The chain's CDR3 is CASSSGISGNTIYF. The DNA for the CDR3 is TGTGCCAGTAGTTCCGGGATCTCTGGAAACACCATATATTTT. This chain uses TRBV19 with TRBJ1-3; no definite D call. CDR1 and CDR2 from the germline V gene are LNHDA and SQIVND (reference sequence). The CDR3 is 14 residues long. Trimming cost V 5 bases and J 0 bases, with 8 bases left between them. The whole variable domain, filled in from reference TRBV19 and TRBJ1-3, reads DGGITQSPKYLFRKEGQNVTLSCEQNLNHDAMYWYRQDPGQGLRLIYYSQIVNDFQKGDIAEGYSVSREKKESFPLTVTSAQKNPTAFYLCASSSGISGNTIYFGEGSWLTVV.

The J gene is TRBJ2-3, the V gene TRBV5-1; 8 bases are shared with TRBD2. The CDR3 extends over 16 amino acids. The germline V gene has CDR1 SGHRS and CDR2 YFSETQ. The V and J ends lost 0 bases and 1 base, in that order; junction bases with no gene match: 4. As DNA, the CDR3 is TGCGCCAGCAGCTTGGGTTTGACTAGCGGCACAGATACGCAGTATTTT. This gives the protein CASSLGLTSGTDTQYF.

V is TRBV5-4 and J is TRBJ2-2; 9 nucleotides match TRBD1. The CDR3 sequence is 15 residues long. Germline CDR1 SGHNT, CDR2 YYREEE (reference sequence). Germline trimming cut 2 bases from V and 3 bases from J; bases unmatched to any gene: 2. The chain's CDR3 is CASSLQGAHTGELFF. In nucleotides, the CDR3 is TGTGCCAGCAGCTTACAGGGGGCGCACACCGGGGAGCTGTTTTTT.

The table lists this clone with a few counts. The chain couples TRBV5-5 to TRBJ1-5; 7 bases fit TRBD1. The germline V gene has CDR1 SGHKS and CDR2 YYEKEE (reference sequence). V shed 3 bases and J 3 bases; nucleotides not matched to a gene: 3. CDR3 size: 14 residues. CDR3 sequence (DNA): TGTGCCAGCAGCTCGGGACAGTTCAATCAGCCCCAGCATTTT. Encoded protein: CASSSGQFNQPQHF.

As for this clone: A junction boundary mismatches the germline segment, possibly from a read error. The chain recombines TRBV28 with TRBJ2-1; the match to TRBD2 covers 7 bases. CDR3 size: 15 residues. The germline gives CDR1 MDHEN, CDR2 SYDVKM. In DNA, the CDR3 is TGTGCCACCAGTTCCCCGGGAGGTGGTGGCAATGAGCAGTTCTTC. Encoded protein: CATSSPGGGGNEQFF.

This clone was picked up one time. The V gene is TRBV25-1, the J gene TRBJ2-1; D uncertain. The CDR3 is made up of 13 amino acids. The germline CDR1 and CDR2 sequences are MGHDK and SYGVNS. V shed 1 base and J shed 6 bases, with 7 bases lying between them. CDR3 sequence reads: CASSESVANEQFF. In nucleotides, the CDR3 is TGTGCCAGCAGTGAATCAGTAGCCAATGAGCAGTTCTTC.

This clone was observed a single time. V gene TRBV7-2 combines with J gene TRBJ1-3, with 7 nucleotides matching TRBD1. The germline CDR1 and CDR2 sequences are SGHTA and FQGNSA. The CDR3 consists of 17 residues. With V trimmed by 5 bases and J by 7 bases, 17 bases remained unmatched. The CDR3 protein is CASSPRAVTGSGNTIYF. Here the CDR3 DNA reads TGTGCCAGCAGCCCCAGGGCCGTGACAGGGTCCGGGAACACCATATATTTT.

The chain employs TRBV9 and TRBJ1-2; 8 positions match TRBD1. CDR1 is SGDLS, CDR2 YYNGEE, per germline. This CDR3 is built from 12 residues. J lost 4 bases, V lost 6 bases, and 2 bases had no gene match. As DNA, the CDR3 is TGTGCCAGCACAGGGGGCGCCTATGGCTACACCTTC. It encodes CASTGGAYGYTF. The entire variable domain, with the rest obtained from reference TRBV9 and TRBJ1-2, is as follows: DSGVTQTPKHLITATGQRVTLRCSPRSGDLSVYWYQQSLDQGLQFLIQYYNGEERAKGNILERFSAQQFPDLHSELNLSSLELGDSALYFCASTGGAYGYTFGSGTRLTVV.

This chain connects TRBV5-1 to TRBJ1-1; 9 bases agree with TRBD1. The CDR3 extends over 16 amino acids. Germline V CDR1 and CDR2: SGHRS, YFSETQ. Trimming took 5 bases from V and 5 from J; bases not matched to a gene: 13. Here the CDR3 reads CASRGGTGQGGTEAFF. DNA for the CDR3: TGCGCCAGCAGAGGGGGTACGGGACAGGGAGGGACTGAAGCTTTCTTT.

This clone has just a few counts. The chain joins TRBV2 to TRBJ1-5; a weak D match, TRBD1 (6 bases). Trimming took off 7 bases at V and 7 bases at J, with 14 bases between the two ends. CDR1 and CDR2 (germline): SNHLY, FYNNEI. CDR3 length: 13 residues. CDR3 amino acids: CASTGAVRQPQHF. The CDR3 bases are TGTGCCAGCACAGGGGCGGTACGACAGCCCCAGCATTTT. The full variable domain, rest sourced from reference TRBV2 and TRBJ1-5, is EPEVTQTPSHQVTQMGQEVILRCVPISNHLYFYWYRQILGQKVEFLVSFYNNEISEKSEIFDDQFSVERPDGSNFTLKIRSTKLEDSAMYFCASTGAVRQPQHFGDGTRLSIL.

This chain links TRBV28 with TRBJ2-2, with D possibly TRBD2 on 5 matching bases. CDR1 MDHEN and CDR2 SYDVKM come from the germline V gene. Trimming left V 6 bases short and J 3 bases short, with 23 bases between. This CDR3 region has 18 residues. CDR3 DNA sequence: TGTGCCAGCAGATTGCGCCGGTTGAGGGTGGAGTACACCGGGGAGCTGTTTTTT. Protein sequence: CASRLRRLRVEYTGELFF.

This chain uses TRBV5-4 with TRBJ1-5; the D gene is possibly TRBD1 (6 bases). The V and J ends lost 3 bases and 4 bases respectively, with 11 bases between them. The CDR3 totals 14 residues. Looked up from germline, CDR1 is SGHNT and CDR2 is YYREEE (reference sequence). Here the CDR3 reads CASSSGGANQPQHF. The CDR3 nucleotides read TGTGCCAGCAGCTCGGGGGGGGCGAATCAGCCCCAGCATTTT.

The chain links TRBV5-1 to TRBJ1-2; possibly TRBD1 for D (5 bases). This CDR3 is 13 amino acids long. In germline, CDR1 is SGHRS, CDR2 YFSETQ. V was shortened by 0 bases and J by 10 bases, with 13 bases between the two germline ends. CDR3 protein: CASSLGQGGLYTF. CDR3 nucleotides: TGCGCCAGCAGCTTGGGGCAGGGAGGACTCTACACCTTC.

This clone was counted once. The chain's CDR3 is CASSVDRGTSYNSPLHF. The CDR3 DNA follows: TGTGCCAGTAGTGTCGACAGGGGGACCTCCTATAATTCACCCCTCCACTTT. The J gene is TRBJ1-6, the V gene TRBV19, with TRBD1 matching 9 bases. The germline CDR1 and CDR2 sequences are LNHDA and SQIVND (reference sequence). The CDR3 runs 17 residues. V lost 5 bases and J lost 0; bases outside the gene matches: 5.

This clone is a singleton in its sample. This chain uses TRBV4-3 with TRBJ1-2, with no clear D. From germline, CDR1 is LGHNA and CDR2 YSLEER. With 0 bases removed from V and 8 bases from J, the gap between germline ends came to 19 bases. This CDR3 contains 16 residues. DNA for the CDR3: TGCGCCAGCAGCCAAGATTCGACACCCCCCCGGTGGGGCTACACCTTC. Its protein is CASSQDSTPPRWGYTF.